Shown below are 12 T cell receptor beta chains from a single sample sequenced in a study of graft-versus-host responses after intestinal transplantation. TCRdb keeps only in-frame clones here, not all; method: immunoSEQ multiplex PCR. The sample lists some 46,000 clones, 90% to 95% occurring once. Specimen: PBMCs, collected about 800 days after a first intestinal transplant, on the day of a second. The receptor source for this set is a human patient who received an intestinal transplant, so some T cells may come from the graft donor.

V is TRBV5-4 and J is TRBJ2-5, with 7 positions matching TRBD2. From germline, CDR1 is SGHNT and CDR2 YYREEE (reference sequence). The CDR3 is 15 amino acids. V gave up 0 bases and J gave up 5 bases; unmatched junction bases: 7. CDR3 nucleotides: TGTGCCAGCAGCTTGGACGGCGGGAGAAGGGAGACCCAGTACTTC. Translated, it gives CASSLDGGRRETQYF.

The rearrangement links TRBV5-7 to TRBJ2-1; D remains ambiguous. TRBV5-7 qualifies as an ORF whose function is uncertain. This CDR3 has 14 residues. Trimming left V 2 bases short and J 2 bases short, with 8 bases between. The CDR3 here is CASSLARAYNEQFF. The CDR3, as DNA: TGTGCCAGCAGCTTAGCTCGCGCCTACAATGAGCAGTTCTTC.

The chain links TRBV28 to TRBJ1-5, with D hard to call. This CDR3 comprises 14 residues. With 6 bases removed from V and 3 bases from J, the gap between germline ends came to 12 bases. Germline V lookup: CDR1 MDHEN, CDR2 SYDVKM. In nucleotides, the CDR3 is TGTGCCAGCAGGTACCCTTCGAACAATCAGCCCCAGCATTTT. Its translation is CASRYPSNNQPQHF.

The sample holds one count of this clone. This chain connects TRBV25-1 to TRBJ1-6, with TRBD1 matching over 8 bases. The CDR3 spans 15 residues. V dropped 6 bases and J dropped 7; count of bases not matched to a gene: 8. In germline, CDR1 is MGHDK, CDR2 SYGVNS. The CDR3 here is CASSAGQGRNSPLHF. The CDR3 bases are TGTGCCAGCAGCGCCGGACAGGGAAGGAATTCACCCCTCCACTTT.

The chain uses TRBV9 and TRBJ2-1; D gene unclear. The V and J ends lost 1 base and 8 bases respectively, with 16 bases between them. The CDR3 sequence is 15 residues long. The V gene's germline CDR1 is SGDLS and CDR2 YYNGEE. The CDR3 region is CASSVSSFGDHEQFF. CDR3 bases: TGTGCCAGCAGCGTATCAAGCTTTGGTGATCATGAGCAGTTCTTC.

The J gene is TRBJ2-2, the V gene TRBV7-6; D remains unclear. The V end lost 3 bases, the J end lost 1 base, and 6 bases lay between the germline ends. The germline gives CDR1 SGHVS, CDR2 FNYEAQ. This CDR3 contains 14 residues. CDR3 protein: CASSLDGNTGELFF. CDR3 DNA: TGTGCCAGCAGCTTGGACGGGAACACCGGGGAGCTGTTTTTT.

The V gene is TRBV13, the J gene TRBJ2-1; TRBD2 might be the D (5 bases). Trimming took 5 bases from V and 8 from J, leaving 19 bases between them. The CDR3 has 15 amino acids. The germline V gene encodes CDR1 PRHDT and CDR2 FYEKMQ (reference sequence). CDR3 in DNA: TGTGCCAGCAGCGGAGGCGGGCGACCTATCGATGAGCAGTTCTTC. Protein sequence: CASSGGGRPIDEQFF.

This clone has a single count. The chain has TRBV30 and TRBJ2-5, with D perhaps matching TRBD2 (6 bases). Gene TRBJ2-7 matches the end of the DNA better, so the J call may be wrong. The CDR3 is 12 amino acids. Germline-derived CDR1 and CDR2 are GTSNPN and SVGIG (reference sequence). CDR3 residues: CAWNAGSYEQYF. The CDR3 nucleotides read TGTGCCTGGAATGCGGGATCCTACGAGCAGTACTTC.

The rearrangement links TRBV6-5 to TRBJ1-1; a possible D gene is TRBD1 (6 bases). Germline V gene sequence: CDR1 MNHEY, CDR2 SVGAGI. The CDR3 runs 13 residues. V was cut by 2 bases and J by 7 bases, with 11 bases left in between. CDR3 bases: TGTGCCAGCAGTTACGGGGGCCAAGGTGAAGCTTTCTTT. Residues: CASSYGGQGEAFF.

The V call is TRBV18, the J call TRBJ2-2, with TRBD2 identical over 9 bases. Germline loops: CDR1 KGHSH, CDR2 LQKENI. With 4 bases clipped from V and 7 bases from J, the junction kept 10 bases outside the gene matches. This CDR3 is 16 amino acids long. The CDR3 sequence is CASSLLAGLPNGELFF. DNA of the CDR3: TGTGCCAGCTCACTCCTAGCGGGACTCCCGAACGGGGAGCTGTTTTTT. The whole variable domain, remainder taken from reference TRBV18 and TRBJ2-2, is NAGVMQNPRHLVRRRGQEARLRCSPMKGHSHVYWYRQLPEEGLKFMVYLQKENIIDESGMPKERFSAEFPKEGPSILRIQQVVRGDSAAYFCASSLLAGLPNGELFFGEGSRLTVL.

In DNA form, the CDR3 reads TGCAGCGTCCGGACAGGGGGGAACACTGAAGCTTTCTTT. Its protein is CSVRTGGNTEAFF. The chain employs TRBV29-1 and TRBJ1-1; TRBD1 agrees at 10 bases. V lost 6 bases to trimming and J lost 1 base; unmatched junction nucleotides: 2. The CDR3 contains 13 residues. Per the germline V gene, CDR1 is SQVTM and CDR2 is ANQGSEA.

The chain links TRBV9 to TRBJ2-7, with 14 bases lining up with TRBD2. V lost 4 bases to trimming and J lost 6 bases; unmatched junction nucleotides: 6. The V gene's germline CDR1 is SGDLS and CDR2 YYNGEE. The CDR3 consists of 15 residues. The CDR3 sequence is CASSLGLAGDGEQYF. In DNA form, the CDR3 reads TGTGCCAGCAGCCTGGGACTAGCGGGAGACGGCGAGCAGTACTTC.